The 29 T cell receptor beta chains reported below all come from one sample, sequenced in a study of shared clonotypes between healthy human individuals. Cells designated naive CD8 were CD45RO-negative and were positively selected for CCR7, with terminally differentiated effector memory CD45RA+ cells excluded. Assay: immunoSEQ multiplex PCR; the TCRdb copy retains only in-frame clones and omits some. The sample carries just over 2,000,000 clones, roughly 94% recorded once. The sequencing input was naive CD8+ T cells sorted from blood. The receptors shown here come from a man aged 18-30 years in good health.

This clone has more than one count but fewer than ten. This rearrangement joins TRBV2 to TRBJ1-6; 8 bases are a match to TRBD1. Germline lookup yields CDR1 SNHLY and CDR2 FYNNEI. V shed 5 bases, J shed 6 bases, and the junction held 3 bases outside the gene matches. The CDR3 spans 14 residues. The CDR3 sequence is CASSSDRVNSPLHF. The CDR3 nucleotides read TGTGCCAGCAGTTCGGACAGGGTTAATTCACCCCTCCACTTT.

The rearrangement links TRBV6-5 to TRBJ2-2; TRBD1 matches at 7 bases. Germline V gives CDR1 MNHEY, CDR2 SVGAGI. The V and J ends lost 0 bases and 6 bases, in that order; junction bases with no gene match: 7. The CDR3 is 16 residues long. This chain's CDR3 is CASSYSRGGAAGELFF. In DNA form, the CDR3 reads TGTGCCAGCAGTTACTCGCGAGGGGGCGCGGCCGGGGAGCTGTTTTTT.

Points on this clone: The same CDR3 also results from other DNA sequences found in this sample. This chain uses TRBV7-9 with TRBJ2-7; no firm D call. The CDR3 contains 12 residues. The ends were cut back, 1 base at V and 7 bases at J, with 8 bases in the middle. The germline V gene encodes CDR1 SEHNR and CDR2 FQNEAQ (reference sequence). Written as DNA, the CDR3 is TGTGCCAGCAGCTTAGGTGTTCAGGAGCAGTACTTC. It is translated as CASSLGVQEQYF.

This rearrangement joins TRBV5-4 to TRBJ1-5, with D possibly matching TRBD1 (6 bases). Germline CDR1 and CDR2: SGHNT and YYREEE (reference sequence). CDR3 length: 13 residues. V was pared by 3 bases and J by 8 bases, with 12 bases between. The CDR3 here is CASSSAGAEPQHF. The CDR3 coding sequence is TGTGCCAGCAGCTCCGCGGGGGCCGAGCCCCAGCATTTT.

The chain uses TRBV2 and TRBJ2-2; tentatively, D is TRBD2 (5 bases). Germline values: CDR1 SNHLY, CDR2 FYNNEI. This CDR3 spans 15 amino acids. V was shortened by 3 bases and J by 1 base, with 9 bases between the two germline ends. CDR3 region: CASSDGGLNTGELFF. The DNA for the CDR3 is TGTGCCAGCAGTGACGGCGGGCTGAACACCGGGGAGCTGTTTTTT.

The V gene is TRBV5-1, the J gene TRBJ2-7, with a possible D match to TRBD2 (6 bases). Germline V gene lookup returns CDR1 SGHRS and CDR2 YFSETQ. The CDR3 is 14 residues long. Trimming shortened V by 1 base and J by 3 bases, and 11 bases separated the two germline ends. CDR3: CASSLRPGDYEQYF. In DNA form, the CDR3 reads TGCGCCAGCAGCTTGCGCCCGGGGGACTACGAGCAGTACTTC.

V usage is TRBV7-3 and J usage is TRBJ1-1; the D is unclear. In germline, CDR1 is SGHTA, CDR2 FQGTGA. V lost 5 bases and J lost 0, with 7 bases in between. There are 13 residues in the CDR3. This CDR3 is CASSQQLNTEAFF. CDR3 DNA sequence: TGTGCCAGCAGCCAACAGTTGAACACTGAAGCTTTCTTT. The full variable domain, rest sourced from reference TRBV7-3 and TRBJ1-1, is GAGVSQTPSNKVTEKGKYVELRCDPISGHTALYWYRQSLGQGPEFLIYFQGTGAADDSGLPNDRFFAVRPEGSVSTLKIQRTERGDSAVYLCASSQQLNTEAFFGQGTRLTVV.

This chain joins TRBV5-6 and TRBJ1-2, with D tentatively TRBD1 (6 bases). V gave up 2 bases and J gave up 4 bases, with 12 bases separating them. Germline V gene data show CDR1 as SGHDT and CDR2 as YYEEEE. The CDR3 sequence is 14 residues long. DNA of the CDR3: TGTGCCAGCAGCTTCTCCGGGACAAGCTATGGCTACACCTTC. Translated: CASSFSGTSYGYTF.

V gene TRBV7-9 combines with J gene TRBJ2-5; TRBD1 matches 11 bases. This CDR3 has 15 amino acids. Germline V lookup: CDR1 SEHNR, CDR2 FQNEAQ (reference sequence). Trimming took 3 bases from V and 4 from J; bases not matched to a gene: 4. The CDR3 protein is CASSLMDRGLETQYF. CDR3 nucleotide sequence: TGTGCCAGCAGCTTGATGGACAGGGGGCTAGAGACCCAGTACTTC.

The chain uses TRBV2 and TRBJ1-1; D may be TRBD1 (5 bases). V lost 4 bases and J 0 bases, leaving 18 bases between the germline ends. The CDR3 spans 17 residues. Germline loops: CDR1 SNHLY, CDR2 FYNNEI. Here the CDR3 reads CASSGQLLSLLNTEAFF. As DNA, the CDR3 is TGTGCCAGCAGTGGACAGCTGCTTTCTTTGCTGAACACTGAAGCTTTCTTT.

Comments on this clone: This specimen includes other DNA sequences encoding the same CDR3. The V and J genes are TRBV5-4 and TRBJ2-7; no clear D gene. The CDR3 totals 14 residues. Trimming pared 0 bases from V and 0 bases from J, leaving 7 bases between. Germline CDR1 reads SGHNT; CDR2 reads YYREEE (reference sequence). CDR3 sequence reads: CASSLGLNSYEQYF. The CDR3 bases are TGTGCCAGCAGCTTGGGACTTAACTCCTACGAGCAGTACTTC.

This chain uses TRBV6-1 with TRBJ2-7; a weak D match, TRBD1 (6 bases). The CDR3 spans 14 residues. Germline V lookup: CDR1 MNHNS, CDR2 SASEGT. V gave up 4 bases and J gave up 2 bases, with 12 bases separating them. CDR3 sequence reads: CASSVRDTAYEQYF. The CDR3 bases are TGTGCCAGCAGTGTCCGGGACACAGCCTACGAGCAGTACTTC.

The rearrangement joins TRBV19 to TRBJ2-2, with D unresolved. This CDR3 has 16 residues. Germline V gives CDR1 LNHDA, CDR2 SQIVND (reference sequence). Trimming pared 2 bases from V and 6 bases from J, leaving 16 bases between. CDR3 sequence reads: CASSIPSTVYAGELFF. The CDR3 bases are TGTGCCAGTAGTATACCGTCGACTGTTTACGCCGGGGAGCTGTTTTTT.

The genes are TRBV30 and TRBJ2-7, with D possibly matching TRBD2 (7 bases). Germline lookup yields CDR1 GTSNPN and CDR2 SVGIG (reference sequence). Trimming left V 4 bases short and J 1 base short, with 17 bases between. The CDR3 spans 15 residues. CDR3 protein: CAWNARGGGSYEQYF. The CDR3, as DNA: TGTGCCTGGAACGCGCGGGGAGGGGGATCCTACGAGCAGTACTTC.

The chain combines TRBV7-2 with TRBJ2-3; 7 nucleotides agree with TRBD2. The CDR3 is made up of 18 amino acids. Germline trimming cut 5 bases from V and 0 bases from J; bases unmatched to any gene: 14. CDR1 and CDR2 (germline): SGHTA, FQGNSA. CDR3 sequence reads: CASSAQTSESMSTDTQYF. CDR3 sequence (DNA): TGTGCCAGCAGCGCCCAAACTAGCGAGTCAATGAGCACAGATACGCAGTATTTT.

The V and J genes are TRBV6-5 and TRBJ2-5; D is undetermined. The CDR3 length is 14 residues. In germline, CDR1 is MNHEY, CDR2 SVGAGI. V was pared by 6 bases and J by 1 base, with 12 bases between. CDR3 coding DNA: TGTGCCAGCAGGCTAAGGTCTCCCCAAGAGACCCAGTACTTC. The encoded protein is CASRLRSPQETQYF.

The CDR3 sequence: CATSRGGQPQHF. The CDR3 DNA reads as TGTGCCACCAGTCGGGGGGGGCAGCCCCAGCATTTT. This rearrangement joins TRBV15 to TRBJ1-5; a weak D match, TRBD1 (5 bases). Trimming took off 6 bases at V and 7 bases at J, with 10 bases between the two ends. The CDR3 consists of 12 residues. CDR1 LNHNV and CDR2 YYDKDF come from the germline V gene (reference sequence).

This clone was counted once. The V call is TRBV10-1, the J call TRBJ2-7, with D perhaps matching TRBD1 (5 bases). The CDR3 sequence is 14 residues long. V was trimmed by 2 bases and J by 7 bases, leaving 15 bases between them. CDR1 and CDR2 from the germline V gene are WNHNN and SYGVQD (reference sequence). The CDR3 here is CASSERQGLREQYF. The CDR3 nucleotides are TGCGCCAGCAGTGAGCGGCAGGGTCTAAGGGAGCAGTACTTC.

This sequence joins TRBV6-5 and TRBJ1-1; perhaps TRBD1 as D (5 bases). V lost 0 bases, J lost 4 bases, and 15 bases lay in between. This CDR3 region has 16 residues. Germline V lookup: CDR1 MNHEY, CDR2 SVGAGI. The CDR3 sequence is CASSYSRGELATEAFF. CDR3 sequence (DNA): TGTGCCAGCAGTTACTCGAGGGGCGAGCTTGCCACTGAAGCTTTCTTT.

As to this clone: Other nucleotide sequences from this sample produce the same CDR3. The gene calls are TRBV4-3 and TRBJ1-2, with D perhaps TRBD1 (6 bases). The germline gives CDR1 LGHNA, CDR2 YSLEER. The ends were cut back, 0 bases at V and 3 bases at J, with 8 bases in the middle. There are 14 residues in the CDR3. The CDR3 protein is CASSQDRGDYGYTF. In DNA, the CDR3 is TGCGCCAGCAGCCAAGACAGGGGTGACTATGGCTACACCTTC.

With regard to this clone: The junction differs from germline at one of its ends, possibly a read error. The CDR3 sequence: CASSFRRGYQETQYF. CDR3 sequence (DNA): TGTGCCAGCAGCTTTAGAAGGGGATACCAAGAAACCCAGTACTTC. The V gene is TRBV7-9, the J gene TRBJ2-5; tentative D call: TRBD1 (5 bases). Germline V gene sequence: CDR1 SEHNR, CDR2 FQNEAQ (reference sequence). The CDR3 totals 15 residues.

A single count supports this clone. This chain joins TRBV7-8 and TRBJ2-7; 8 bases map to TRBD2. This CDR3 has 18 amino acids. CDR1 is SGHVS and CDR2 is FQNEAQ in the germline V gene. Trimming removed 6 bases from V and 7 bases from J; junction bases left unmatched: 23. CDR3 sequence: CASSMELAETYGAKEQYF. For the CDR3, the DNA is TGTGCCAGCAGTATGGAACTAGCGGAAACATATGGGGCTAAAGAGCAGTACTTC.

The chain recombines TRBV2 with TRBJ1-1; perhaps TRBD1 as D (5 bases). Between the trimmed V and J ends, which lost 6 bases and 0 bases, there was a span of 11 bases. The germline gives CDR1 SNHLY, CDR2 FYNNEI. The CDR3 spans 14 residues. The CDR3 DNA sequence: TGTGCCAGCAGGGATGGGGCCATGAACACTGAAGCTTTCTTT. This translates into CASRDGAMNTEAFF.

J is TRBJ2-2 and V is TRBV27, with D unresolved. The V and J ends lost 2 bases and 4 bases respectively, with 8 bases between them. CDR3 size: 14 residues. CDR1 MNHEY and CDR2 SMNVEV come from the germline V gene (reference sequence). The CDR3 DNA follows: TGTGCCAGCAGTTTACAGGCAACCACCGGGGAGCTGTTTTTT. Translating it yields CASSLQATTGELFF.

The rearrangement links TRBV11-2 to TRBJ2-7, with 8 nucleotides matching TRBD2. V gave up 4 bases and J gave up 5 bases; unmatched junction bases: 10. Germline CDR1 SGHAT, CDR2 FQNNGV. The CDR3 has 15 amino acids. This CDR3 reads CASSSLGSGSHEQYF. The CDR3, as DNA: TGTGCCAGCAGCTCCCTAGGCAGCGGGAGCCACGAGCAGTACTTC.

The chain's CDR3 is CASSLGGTSGFTDTQYF. The CDR3 DNA sequence: TGTGCCAGCAGCTTAGGGGGGACTAGCGGATTCACAGATACGCAGTATTTT. The V and J genes are TRBV11-1 and TRBJ2-3; 11 nucleotides align to TRBD2. Germline CDR1 SGHAT, CDR2 FQDESV (reference sequence). Trimming cost V 1 base and J 2 bases; bases outside gene matches: 5. The CDR3 contains 17 residues. Combining the CDR3 with reference TRBV11-1 and TRBJ2-3 gives the whole variable domain EAEVAQSPRYKITEKSQAVAFWCDPISGHATLYWYRQILGQGPELLVQFQDESVVDDSQLPKDRFSAERLKGVDSTLKIQPAELGDSAMYLCASSLGGTSGFTDTQYFGPGTRLTVL.

The chain links TRBV30 to TRBJ1-1; 7 bases match TRBD1. The CDR3 totals 16 residues. With 0 bases clipped from V and 5 bases from J, the junction kept 12 bases outside the gene matches. The germline V gene has CDR1 GTSNPN and CDR2 SVGIG (reference sequence). As DNA, the CDR3 is TGTGCCTGGAGTGTATTTAGGGGGCTGGAGTGGACTGAAGCTTTCTTT. This sequence encodes CAWSVFRGLEWTEAFF. The full variable domain, its missing parts supplied by reference TRBV30 and TRBJ1-1, is SQTIHQWPATLVQPVGSPLSLECTVEGTSNPNLYWYRQAAGRGLQLLFYSVGIGQISSEVPQNLSASRPQDRQFILSSKKLLLSDSGFYLCAWSVFRGLEWTEAFFGQGTRLTVV.

This chain connects TRBV28 to TRBJ1-6; a weak D match, TRBD1 (5 bases). Germline CDR1 and CDR2: MDHEN and SYDVKM. Trimming pared 10 bases from V and 3 bases from J, leaving 10 bases between. This CDR3 region has 13 residues. The CDR3 loop reads CATSQVYNSPLHF. As DNA, the CDR3 is TGTGCCACCTCACAGGTCTATAATTCACCCCTCCACTTT.

The rearrangement links TRBV2 to TRBJ1-1; D remains ambiguous. The CDR3 runs to 12 residues. CDR1 and CDR2 from the germline V gene are SNHLY and FYNNEI. V dropped 2 bases and J dropped 11 bases, with 12 bases sitting between them. The chain's CDR3 is CASSETNSRAFF. Written as DNA, the CDR3 is TGTGCCAGCAGTGAAACGAACTCTAGGGCTTTCTTT.